This TCR beta chain was found in a study of shared clonotypes between healthy human individuals. The input for sorted-subset replicate PCRs was approximately 200 ng DNA, 25,000 to 35,000 T cell genomes. Clones were sequenced by immunoSEQ multiplex PCR, and TCRdb holds only the in-frame ones, with some missing. Of around 2.5 million clones in the sample, approximately 93% were seen once. V lost 4 bases and J 10 bases, leaving 21 bases between the germline ends. Germline CDR1 and CDR2: SGHRS and YFSETQ. There are 15 residues in the CDR3. Into CD45RA+ naive and CD45RA-negative memory subsets, the CD4+ cells were split.

V usage is TRBV5-1 and J usage is TRBJ2-4, with D maybe TRBD2 (6 bases). The receptor was isolated from a man aged 18 to 29 in good health. Some clones in this sample may be carry-over from other donors' samples. Source material: naive CD4+ T cells from PBMCs. Subset here: CD45RA+ positively selected. The CDR3 is CASSPPSAGGGIQYF. The DNA for the CDR3 is TGCGCCAGCAGCCCCCCAAGCGCCGGGGGTGGGATTCAGTACTTC.